This T cell receptor (beta chain) is from a study of blood T cell repertoires in COVID-19. This clone occurred once. CDR1 and CDR2 (germline): LNHDA, SQIVND (reference sequence). This CDR3 is built from 14 residues. V was pared by 7 bases and J by 2 bases, with 12 bases between. Clones were sequenced by immunoSEQ multiplex PCR, and TCRdb holds only the in-frame ones, with some missing. The sample includes about 250,000 clones, 86% of them seen just once. The clonotype originates from a man aged 40-50 years who had recovered from COVID-19. Sequences were obtained from PBMCs or T cells enriched from blood (not recorded which). The rearrangement joins TRBV19 to TRBJ1-3; a weak D match, TRBD1 (5 bases). CDR3 in amino acids: CASKQDYTGNTIYF. The CDR3 DNA reads as TGTGCCAGTAAACAGGACTATACTGGAAACACCATATATTTT.